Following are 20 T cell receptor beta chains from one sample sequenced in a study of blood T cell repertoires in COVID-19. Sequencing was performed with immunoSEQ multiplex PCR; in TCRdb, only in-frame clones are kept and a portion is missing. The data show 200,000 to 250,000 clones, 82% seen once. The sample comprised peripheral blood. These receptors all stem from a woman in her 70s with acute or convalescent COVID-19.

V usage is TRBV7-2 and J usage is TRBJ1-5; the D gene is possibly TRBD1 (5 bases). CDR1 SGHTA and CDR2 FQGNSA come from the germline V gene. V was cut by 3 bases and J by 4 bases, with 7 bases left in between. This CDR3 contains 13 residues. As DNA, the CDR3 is TGTGCCAGCAGCTTGGACACGAATCAGCCCCAGCATTTT. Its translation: CASSLDTNQPQHF.

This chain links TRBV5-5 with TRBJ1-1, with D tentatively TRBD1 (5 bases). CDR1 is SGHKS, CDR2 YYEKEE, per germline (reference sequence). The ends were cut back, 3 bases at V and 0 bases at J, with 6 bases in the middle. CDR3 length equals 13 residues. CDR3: CASSWGVNTEAFF. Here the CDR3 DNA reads TGTGCCAGCAGCTGGGGGGTGAACACTGAAGCTTTCTTT.

The CDR3 region has the DNA TGTGCCAGTAGTATCCTTGTAGGACAGACTTTCTATGGCTACACCTTC. It codes for CASSILVGQTFYGYTF. This chain uses TRBV19 with TRBJ1-2, with D perhaps matching TRBD1 (6 bases). Germline V CDR1 and CDR2: LNHDA, SQIVND (reference sequence). V was trimmed by 3 bases and J by 4 bases, leaving 18 bases between them. This CDR3 spans 16 amino acids.

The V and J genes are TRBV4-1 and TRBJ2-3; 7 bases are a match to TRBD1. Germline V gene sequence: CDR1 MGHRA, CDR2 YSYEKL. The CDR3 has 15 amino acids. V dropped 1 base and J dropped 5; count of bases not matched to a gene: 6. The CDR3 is CASSQAGPGGDTQYF. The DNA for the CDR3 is TGCGCCAGCAGCCAAGCCGGACCAGGGGGAGATACGCAGTATTTT.

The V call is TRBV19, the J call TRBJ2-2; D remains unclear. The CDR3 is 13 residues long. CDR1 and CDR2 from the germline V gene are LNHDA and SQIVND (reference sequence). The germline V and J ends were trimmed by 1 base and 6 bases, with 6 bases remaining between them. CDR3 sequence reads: CASSIGRSGELFF. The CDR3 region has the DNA TGTGCCAGTAGTATAGGTAGATCCGGGGAGCTGTTTTTT.

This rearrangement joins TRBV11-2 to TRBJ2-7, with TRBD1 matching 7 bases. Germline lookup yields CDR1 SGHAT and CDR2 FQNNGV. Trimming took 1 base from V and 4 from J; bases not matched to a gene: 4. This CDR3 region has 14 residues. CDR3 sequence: CASSLGDRVYEQYF. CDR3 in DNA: TGTGCCAGCAGCTTAGGCGACAGGGTTTACGAGCAGTACTTC.

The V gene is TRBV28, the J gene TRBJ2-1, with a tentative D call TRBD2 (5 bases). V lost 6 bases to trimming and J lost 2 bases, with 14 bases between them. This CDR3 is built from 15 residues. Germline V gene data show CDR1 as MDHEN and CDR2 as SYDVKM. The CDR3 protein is CASRKPSPTYNEQFF. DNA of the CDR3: TGTGCCAGCAGGAAGCCTAGCCCCACCTACAATGAGCAGTTCTTC.

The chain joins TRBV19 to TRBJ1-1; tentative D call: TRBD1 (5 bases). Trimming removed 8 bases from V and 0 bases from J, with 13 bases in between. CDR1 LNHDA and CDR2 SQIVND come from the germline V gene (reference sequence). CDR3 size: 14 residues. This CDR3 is CASVEDRVNTEAFF. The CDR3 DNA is TGTGCCAGTGTTGAAGACAGAGTGAACACTGAAGCTTTCTTT.

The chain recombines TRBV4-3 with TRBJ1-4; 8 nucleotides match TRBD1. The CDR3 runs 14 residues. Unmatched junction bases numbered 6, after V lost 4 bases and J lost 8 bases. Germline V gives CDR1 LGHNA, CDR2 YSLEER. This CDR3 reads CASSPGGREEKLFF. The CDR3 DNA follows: TGCGCCAGCAGCCCAGGGGGCCGGGAGGAAAAACTGTTTTTT.

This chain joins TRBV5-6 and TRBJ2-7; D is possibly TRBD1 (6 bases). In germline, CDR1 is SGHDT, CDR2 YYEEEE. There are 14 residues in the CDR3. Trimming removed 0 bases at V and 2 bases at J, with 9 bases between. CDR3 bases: TGTGCCAGCAGCTTGGGATCAGGGGCCTACGAGCAGTACTTC. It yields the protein CASSLGSGAYEQYF.

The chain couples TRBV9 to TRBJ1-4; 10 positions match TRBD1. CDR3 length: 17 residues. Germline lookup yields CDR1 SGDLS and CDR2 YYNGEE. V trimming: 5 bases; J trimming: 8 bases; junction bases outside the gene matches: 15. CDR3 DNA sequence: TGTGCCAGCAGTAGGACAGGGGGTGAAGGGGGAGTAGAAAAACTGTTTTTT. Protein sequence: CASSRTGGEGGVEKLFF.

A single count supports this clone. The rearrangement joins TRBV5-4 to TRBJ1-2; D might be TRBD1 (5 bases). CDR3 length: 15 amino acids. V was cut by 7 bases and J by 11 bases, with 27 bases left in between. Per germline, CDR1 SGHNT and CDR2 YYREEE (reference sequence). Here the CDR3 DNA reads TGTGCCAGCTCAACCGATGTAGAGGCAGGGCTGGAGTACACCTTC. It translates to CASSTDVEAGLEYTF.

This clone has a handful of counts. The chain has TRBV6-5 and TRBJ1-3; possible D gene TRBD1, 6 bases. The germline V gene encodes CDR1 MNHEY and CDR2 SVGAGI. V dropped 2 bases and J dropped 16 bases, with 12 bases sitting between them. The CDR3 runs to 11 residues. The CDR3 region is CASSYADRMYF. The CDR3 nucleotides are TGTGCCAGCAGTTACGCGGACAGAATGTATTTT.

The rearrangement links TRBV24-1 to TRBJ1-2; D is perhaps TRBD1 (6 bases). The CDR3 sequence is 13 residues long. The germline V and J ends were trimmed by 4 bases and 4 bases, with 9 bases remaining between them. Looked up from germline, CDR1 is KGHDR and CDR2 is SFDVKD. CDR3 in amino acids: CATSDRGIYGYTF. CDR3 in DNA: TGTGCCACCAGTGACAGGGGAATCTATGGCTACACCTTC.

The CDR3 sequence: CASSPTGFLAKNIQYF. CDR3 coding DNA: TGTGCCAGCAGTCCCACAGGTTTCCTAGCCAAAAACATTCAGTACTTC. The chain links TRBV6-6 to TRBJ2-4; D perhaps matches TRBD1 (5 bases). Germline V lookup: CDR1 MNHNY, CDR2 SVGAGI (reference sequence). CDR3 length equals 16 residues. Trimming removed 5 bases at V and 0 bases at J, with 14 bases between.

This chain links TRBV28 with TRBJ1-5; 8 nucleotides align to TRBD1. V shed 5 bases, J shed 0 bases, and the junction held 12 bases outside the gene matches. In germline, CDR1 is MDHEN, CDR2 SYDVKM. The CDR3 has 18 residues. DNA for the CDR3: TGTGCCAGCAGTAAGACAGGGGATCGGGTAACTAGCAATCAGCCCCAGCATTTT. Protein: CASSKTGDRVTSNQPQHF.

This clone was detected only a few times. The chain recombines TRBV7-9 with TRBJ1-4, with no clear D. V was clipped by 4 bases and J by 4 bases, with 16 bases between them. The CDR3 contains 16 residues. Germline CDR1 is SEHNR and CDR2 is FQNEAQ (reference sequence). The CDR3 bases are TGTGCCAGCAGCTCCCCCCAAGGGCGGGGTAATGAAAAACTGTTTTTT. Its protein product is CASSSPQGRGNEKLFF.

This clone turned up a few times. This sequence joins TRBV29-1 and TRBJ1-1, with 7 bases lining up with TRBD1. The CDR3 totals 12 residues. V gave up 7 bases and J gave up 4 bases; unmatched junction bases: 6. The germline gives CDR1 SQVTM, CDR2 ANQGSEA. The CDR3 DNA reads TGCAGCGGGGGACAGACATTCACTGAAGCTTTCTTT. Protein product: CSGGQTFTEAFF.

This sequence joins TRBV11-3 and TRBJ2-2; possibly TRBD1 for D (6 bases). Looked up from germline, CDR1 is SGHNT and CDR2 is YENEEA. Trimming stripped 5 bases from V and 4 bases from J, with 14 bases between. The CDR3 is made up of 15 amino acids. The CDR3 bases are TGTGCCAGCAGCCATCGGACAGATAGCACCGGGGAGCTGTTTTTT. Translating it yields CASSHRTDSTGELFF.

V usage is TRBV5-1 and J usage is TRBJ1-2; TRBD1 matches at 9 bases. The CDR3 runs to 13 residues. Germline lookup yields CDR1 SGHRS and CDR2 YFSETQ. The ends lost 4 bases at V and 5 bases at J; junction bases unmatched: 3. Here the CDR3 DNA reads TGCGCCAGCAGCACTGGACAGGGGTATGGCTACACCTTC. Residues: CASSTGQGYGYTF.